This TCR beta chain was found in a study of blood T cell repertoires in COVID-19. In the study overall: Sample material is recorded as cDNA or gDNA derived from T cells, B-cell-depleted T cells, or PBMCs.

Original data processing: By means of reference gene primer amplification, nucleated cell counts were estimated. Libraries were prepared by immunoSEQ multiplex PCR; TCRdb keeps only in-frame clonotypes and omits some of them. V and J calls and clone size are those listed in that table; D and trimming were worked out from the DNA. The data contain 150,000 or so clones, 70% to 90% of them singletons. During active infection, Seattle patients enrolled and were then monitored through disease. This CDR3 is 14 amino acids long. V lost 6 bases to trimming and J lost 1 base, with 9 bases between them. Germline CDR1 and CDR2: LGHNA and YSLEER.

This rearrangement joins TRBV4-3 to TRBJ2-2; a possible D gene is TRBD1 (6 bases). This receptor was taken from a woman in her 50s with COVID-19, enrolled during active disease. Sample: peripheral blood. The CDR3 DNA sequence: TGCGCCAGCAGACCGACAGGGAACACCGGGGAGCTGTTTTTT. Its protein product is CASRPTGNTGELFF.